These 19 T cell receptor beta chains originate from one sample sequenced in a study of T cell responses to AZD1222 COVID-19 vaccine. TCRdb's table, derived via immunoSEQ multiplex PCR, lists solely in-frame clones and lacks some. The data show 140,000 to 150,000 clones, around 90% seen once. The material was peripheral blood, obtained 28 days after the second AZD1222 dose. All receptors derive from an adult who received the AZD1222 COVID-19 vaccine.

This sequence joins TRBV7-2 and TRBJ2-3; 8 bases are a match to TRBD2. The germline CDR1 and CDR2 sequences are SGHTA and FQGNSA. Trimming removed 0 bases from V and 4 bases from J; junction bases left unmatched: 15. The CDR3 loop spans 19 amino acids. The CDR3 loop is CASSLAEVRVDGRADTQYF. DNA for the CDR3: TGTGCCAGCAGCTTAGCGGAAGTCAGGGTCGACGGGAGGGCAGATACGCAGTATTTT.

The chain uses TRBV6-1 and TRBJ1-6, with D unresolved. CDR3 length equals 11 residues. V was pared by 2 bases and J by 7 bases, with 0 bases between. Looked up from germline, CDR1 is MNHNS and CDR2 is SASEGT. The CDR3 coding sequence is TGTGCCAGCAGTGAAAATTCACCCCTCCACTTT. This gives the protein CASSENSPLHF.

This chain connects TRBV5-1 to TRBJ2-5, with 9 positions matching TRBD2. This CDR3 comprises 16 residues. CDR1 SGHRS and CDR2 YFSETQ come from the germline V gene. J lost 1 base, V lost 0 bases, and 4 bases had no gene match. The CDR3: CASSLAAGGPQETQYF. CDR3 DNA sequence: TGCGCCAGCAGCTTGGCTGCGGGAGGGCCCCAAGAGACCCAGTACTTC.

The V and J genes are TRBV4-3 and TRBJ2-7; the match to TRBD1 covers 11 bases. There are 12 residues in the CDR3. In germline, CDR1 is LGHNA, CDR2 YSLEER. The V and J ends lost 11 bases and 6 bases, in that order; junction bases with no gene match: 6. The CDR3 DNA sequence: TGCGCCGGGGACAGGGGGACTCGCGAGCAGTACTTC. This codes for CAGDRGTREQYF.

V and J are TRBV10-3 and TRBJ2-2; 7 positions agree with TRBD2. Germline values: CDR1 ENHRY, CDR2 SYGVKD. The V and J ends lost 10 bases and 5 bases, in that order; junction bases with no gene match: 19. This CDR3 has 17 amino acids. The CDR3 region is CATVPAIAGARTGELFF. The CDR3 bases are TGTGCCACCGTCCCCGCGATTGCGGGAGCGAGGACCGGGGAGCTGTTTTTT.

The rearrangement uses TRBV19 and TRBJ2-7; 8 bases map to TRBD2. After removal of 5 bases from V and 2 bases from J, the junction contained 5 bases not matched to a gene. The length of the CDR3 is 14 residues. CDR1 is LNHDA, CDR2 SQIVND, per germline (reference sequence). CDR3 sequence (DNA): TGTGCCAGTAGTCTTAGCGGGGTCCCCTACGAGCAGTACTTC. This translates into CASSLSGVPYEQYF.

This sequence joins TRBV2 and TRBJ1-1; perhaps TRBD1 as D (6 bases). The ends were cut back, 8 bases at V and 8 bases at J, with 15 bases in the middle. The length of the CDR3 is 12 residues. Germline assignment: CDR1 SNHLY and CDR2 FYNNEI. CDR3 region: CASSNRVMEAFF. CDR3 coding DNA: TGTGCCAGCTCCAACAGGGTAATGGAAGCTTTCTTT.

The V and J genes are TRBV3-1 (or the pseudogene TRBV3-2) and TRBJ2-1; TRBD2 is a possible D gene (6 bases). CDR1 is LGHDT and CDR2 is YNNKEL in the germline V gene (reference sequence). The CDR3 has 14 residues. The ends were cut back, 0 bases at V and 5 bases at J, with 8 bases in the middle. This CDR3 reads CASSQEGLNNEQFF. Here the CDR3 DNA reads TGTGCCAGCAGCCAAGAGGGACTTAACAATGAGCAGTTCTTC.

The J gene is TRBJ2-1, the V gene TRBV7-7, with 7 bases matching TRBD1. The V gene end was trimmed by 2 bases and the J gene end by 8 bases; junction bases not matched to a gene: 9. CDR3 length: 15 residues. CDR1 is SSHAT, CDR2 FNYEAQ, per germline (reference sequence). The CDR3 DNA is TGTGCCAGCAGCTTACTGGCAGGGGGTGGGGATGAGCAGTTCTTC. This sequence encodes CASSLLAGGGDEQFF.

This clone was seen once. The chain links TRBV18 to TRBJ2-2; the D is unclear. The CDR3 consists of 14 residues. Looked up from germline, CDR1 is KGHSH and CDR2 is LQKENI. V was trimmed by 5 bases and J by 3 bases, leaving 10 bases between them. CDR3 residues: CASSIDTHTGELFF. As DNA, the CDR3 is TGTGCCAGCTCAATTGACACCCACACCGGGGAGCTGTTTTTT.

The chain uses TRBV6-1 and TRBJ2-7, with a weak D call TRBD1 (5 bases). V lost 2 bases to trimming and J lost 3 bases, with 23 bases between them. In germline, CDR1 is MNHNS, CDR2 SASEGT. CDR3 length: 18 residues. The CDR3 is CASSEPRQLVGYYYEQYF. The CDR3 DNA reads as TGTGCCAGCAGTGAACCTAGACAGCTGGTCGGCTACTACTACGAGCAGTACTTC.

This clone has a single count. J is TRBJ2-1 and V is TRBV14; D gene unclear. In germline, CDR1 is SGHDN, CDR2 FVKESK. This CDR3 has 16 amino acids. Trimming pared 0 bases from V and 6 bases from J, leaving 15 bases between. The DNA for the CDR3 is TGTGCCAGCAGCCAAGAGGTGGGGTCGGGCCGCAATGAGCAGTTCTTC. It translates to CASSQEVGSGRNEQFF.

The rearrangement links TRBV15 to TRBJ1-2; TRBD1 matches 8 bases. Germline V gene lookup returns CDR1 LNHNV and CDR2 YYDKDF (reference sequence). The ends lost 0 bases at V and 4 bases at J; junction bases unmatched: 4. The CDR3 covers 15 residues. The DNA of the CDR3 is TGTGCCACCAGCAGAGATCCCGACAGGGGCTATGGCTACACCTTC. Its protein is CATSRDPDRGYGYTF.

This clone came up once. The chain joins TRBV7-9 to TRBJ1-5; no clear D. Per germline, CDR1 SEHNR and CDR2 FQNEAQ (reference sequence). This CDR3 is built from 14 residues. Trimming stripped 5 bases from V and 3 bases from J, with 11 bases between. CDR3 amino acids: CASSPSSVNQPQHF. The CDR3 DNA reads TGTGCCAGCAGCCCATCAAGCGTCAATCAGCCCCAGCATTTT.

J is TRBJ1-1 and V is TRBV5-1, with 8 nucleotides matching TRBD1. Germline V lookup: CDR1 SGHRS, CDR2 YFSETQ. This CDR3 contains 16 residues. V lost 4 bases, J lost 1 base, and 9 bases stayed unmatched. CDR3 sequence reads: CASSPRQGQENTEAFF. The CDR3 DNA reads as TGCGCCAGCAGCCCGCGACAGGGACAGGAGAACACTGAAGCTTTCTTT.

The chain carries TRBV2 and TRBJ2-7, with 9 bases that match TRBD1. This CDR3 has 14 amino acids. The trim removed 6 bases at V and 5 bases at J, leaving 8 bases unmatched. Per germline, CDR1 SNHLY and CDR2 FYNNEI. The CDR3 region has the DNA TGTGCCAGCAGATCCCCAGACAGGGGGAACGAGCAGTACTTC. This sequence encodes CASRSPDRGNEQYF.

The chain uses TRBV9 and TRBJ2-2; TRBD1 matches at 7 bases. Germline V gives CDR1 SGDLS, CDR2 YYNGEE. Germline trimming cut 0 bases from V and 6 bases from J; bases unmatched to any gene: 8. CDR3 size: 16 residues. The CDR3 DNA reads TGTGCCAGCAGCGTAGAGGGGGCACTAGGTCCCGGGGAGCTGTTTTTT. It is translated as CASSVEGALGPGELFF.

The chain links TRBV6-5 to TRBJ2-5; D may match TRBD1 or TRBD2 (5 bases each). The CDR3 totals 15 residues. Germline values: CDR1 MNHEY, CDR2 SVGAGI. V lost 5 bases and J 6 bases, leaving 19 bases between the germline ends. The CDR3 sequence is CASSPPSRDPQTQYF. DNA for the CDR3: TGTGCCAGCAGTCCCCCCTCCCGGGACCCTCAGACCCAGTACTTC.

This rearrangement joins TRBV4-3 to TRBJ2-3, with 8 bases lining up with TRBD2. Germline trimming cut 0 bases from V and 1 base from J; bases unmatched to any gene: 3. This CDR3 is built from 16 residues. The germline gives CDR1 LGHNA, CDR2 YSLEER. CDR3 loop: CASSQEATSGTDTQYF. In DNA form, the CDR3 reads TGCGCCAGCAGCCAAGAAGCGACTAGCGGCACAGATACGCAGTATTTT.